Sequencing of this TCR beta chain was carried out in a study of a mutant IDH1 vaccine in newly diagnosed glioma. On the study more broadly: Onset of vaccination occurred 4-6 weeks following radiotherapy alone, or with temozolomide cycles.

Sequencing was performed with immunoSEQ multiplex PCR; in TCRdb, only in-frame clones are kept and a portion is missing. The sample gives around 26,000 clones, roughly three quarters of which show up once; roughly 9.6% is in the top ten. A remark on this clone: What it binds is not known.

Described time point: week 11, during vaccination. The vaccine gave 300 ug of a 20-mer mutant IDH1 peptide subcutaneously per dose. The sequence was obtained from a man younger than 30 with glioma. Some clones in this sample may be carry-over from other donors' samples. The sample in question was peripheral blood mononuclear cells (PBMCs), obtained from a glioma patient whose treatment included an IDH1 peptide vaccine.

The CDR3 nucleotides read TGCGCCAGCAGCTTGGACATAGCCAGCTCCTATAATTCACCCCTCCACTTT. Translation: CASSLDIASSYNSPLHF. The chain carries TRBV5-1 and TRBJ1-6; D ambiguous. V lost 0 bases and J 0 bases, leaving 10 bases between the germline ends. The CDR3 consists of 17 residues. Germline V CDR1 and CDR2: SGHRS, YFSETQ.